Shown below are 11 T cell receptor beta chains from a single sample sequenced in a study of T cells expressing NK-cell markers. With the 5' RACE reads reprocessed, TCRdb shows one record per CDR3 protein and no DNA. The sample has around 380,000 distinct CDR3 sequences, and its top ten clones hold about 10%. Sample: blood T cells: a sorted CD56 or NKG2C T cell subset, CD4+ or CD8+ T cells, or bulk PBMC T cells (not recorded which). The receptors stem from a woman aged 45-59 years in good health.

The chain couples TRBV9 to TRBJ2-7. The CDR3 sequence is 14 residues long. Germline CDR1 is SGDLS and CDR2 is YYNGEE. CDR3 sequence: CASSVDWGPYEQYF.

V gene TRBV12-3 or TRBV12-4 combines with J gene TRBJ2-3; TCRdb's D call of TRBD1 is untestable without DNA. The CDR3 totals 15 residues. The CDR3 protein is CASSLAGTATDTQYF.

The chain is built from TRBV24-1 and TRBJ2-7; checking the TCRdb D call of TRBD2 is not possible without DNA. The CDR3 is 15 amino acids. Germline lookup yields CDR1 KGHDR and CDR2 SFDVKD. CDR3 protein: CATSDAAVPSYEQYF.

V usage is TRBV3-1 and J usage is TRBJ2-7; TCRdb indicates TRBD2, and absent DNA this call remains unverified. Germline loops: CDR1 LGHDT, CDR2 YNNKEL (reference sequence). There are 19 residues in the CDR3. The CDR3 protein is CASSQVGFGLLAGSYEQYF.

V usage is TRBV6-5 and J usage is TRBJ1-6; TCRdb proposes TRBD1, but this gene call is untestable without DNA. The CDR3 is 13 amino acids. From germline, CDR1 is MNHEY and CDR2 SVGAGI. CDR3 sequence: CASCTQGNSPLHF.

V is TRBV12-3 or TRBV12-4 and J is TRBJ1-2; as DNA is missing, the TRBD1 call by TCRdb cannot be tested. This CDR3 has 14 amino acids. The CDR3 loop reads CASKPGPGAYGYTF.

This chain's CDR3 is CATSRDGAPSGSDEQFF. The V call is TRBV15, the J call TRBJ2-1; TCRdb names TRBD2, which stays unverified in the absence of DNA. Germline values: CDR1 LNHNV, CDR2 YYDKDF (reference sequence). The CDR3 is 17 residues long.

J is TRBJ1-4 and V is TRBV20-1; the D gene TCRdb calls, TRBD1, cannot be checked with no DNA. Germline assignment: CDR1 DFQATT and CDR2 SNEGSKA (reference sequence). This CDR3 has 11 amino acids. CDR3 loop: CSFAGGEKLFF.

The chain joins TRBV12-3 or TRBV12-4 to TRBJ2-1. This CDR3 is 14 amino acids long. CDR3 region: CASSLGASNNEQFF.

This sequence joins TRBV10-3 and TRBJ2-7; lacking DNA, the TRBD2 call made by TCRdb goes unchecked. Germline V gene data show CDR1 as ENHRY and CDR2 as SYGVKD. The CDR3 is made up of 14 amino acids. This CDR3 is CAISPSGRDYEQYF.

V is TRBV2 and J is TRBJ2-6; TCRdb gives TRBD1 as the D gene, but with no DNA this cannot be confirmed. Germline V CDR1 and CDR2: SNHLY, FYNNEI. The length of the CDR3 is 17 residues. This chain's CDR3 is CASIVDRGLSGANVLTF.